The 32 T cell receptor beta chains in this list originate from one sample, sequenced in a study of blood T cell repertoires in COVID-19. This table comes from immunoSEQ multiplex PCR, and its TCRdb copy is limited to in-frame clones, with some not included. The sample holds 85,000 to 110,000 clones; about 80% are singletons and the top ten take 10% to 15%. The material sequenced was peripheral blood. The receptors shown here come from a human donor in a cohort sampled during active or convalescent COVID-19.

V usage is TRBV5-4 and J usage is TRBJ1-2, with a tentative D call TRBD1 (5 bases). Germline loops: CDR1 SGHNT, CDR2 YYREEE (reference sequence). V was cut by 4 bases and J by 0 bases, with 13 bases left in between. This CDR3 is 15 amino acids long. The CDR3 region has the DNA TGTGCCAGCAGCGCGGGACTGGAAGCTAACTATGGCTACACCTTC. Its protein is CASSAGLEANYGYTF.

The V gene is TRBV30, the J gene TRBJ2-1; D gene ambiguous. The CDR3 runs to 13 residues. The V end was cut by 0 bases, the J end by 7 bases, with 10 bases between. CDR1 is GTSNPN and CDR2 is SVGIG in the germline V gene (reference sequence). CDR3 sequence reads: CAWSVGGRNEQFF. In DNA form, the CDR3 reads TGTGCCTGGAGTGTAGGCGGCCGGAATGAGCAGTTCTTC. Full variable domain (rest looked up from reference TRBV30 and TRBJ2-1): SQTIHQWPATLVQPVGSPLSLECTVEGTSNPNLYWYRQAAGRGLQLLFYSVGIGQISSEVPQNLSASRPQDRQFILSSKKLLLSDSGFYLCAWSVGGRNEQFFGPGTRLTVL.

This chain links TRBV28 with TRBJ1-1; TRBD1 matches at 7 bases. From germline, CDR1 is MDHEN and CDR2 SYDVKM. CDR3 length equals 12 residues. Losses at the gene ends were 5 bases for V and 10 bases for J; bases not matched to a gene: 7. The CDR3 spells CASSIYRGSAFF. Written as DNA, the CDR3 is TGTGCCAGCAGTATTTACAGGGGATCAGCTTTCTTT.

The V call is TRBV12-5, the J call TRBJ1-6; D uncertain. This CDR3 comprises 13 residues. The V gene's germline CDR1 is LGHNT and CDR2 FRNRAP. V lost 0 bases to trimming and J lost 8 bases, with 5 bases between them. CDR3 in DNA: TGTGCTAGTGGTTTGGTACTTCATTCACCCCTCCACTTT. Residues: CASGLVLHSPLHF.

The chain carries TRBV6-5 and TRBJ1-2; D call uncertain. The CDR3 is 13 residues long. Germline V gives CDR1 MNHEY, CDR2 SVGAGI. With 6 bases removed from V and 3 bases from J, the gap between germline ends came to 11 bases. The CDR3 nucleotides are TGTGCCAGCAGCGTAAACAGTTACTATGGCTACACCTTC. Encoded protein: CASSVNSYYGYTF.

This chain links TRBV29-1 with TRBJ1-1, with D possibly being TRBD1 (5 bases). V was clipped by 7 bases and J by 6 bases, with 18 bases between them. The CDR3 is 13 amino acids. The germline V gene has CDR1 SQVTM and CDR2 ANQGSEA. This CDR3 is CSAQGSGLSEAFF. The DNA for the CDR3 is TGCAGCGCTCAGGGTTCTGGGCTGTCTGAAGCTTTCTTT.

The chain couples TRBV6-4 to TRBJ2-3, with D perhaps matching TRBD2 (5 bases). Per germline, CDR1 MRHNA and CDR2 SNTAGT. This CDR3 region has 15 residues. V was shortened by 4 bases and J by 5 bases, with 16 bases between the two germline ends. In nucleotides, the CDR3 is TGTGCCAGCAGTGGAGGACTGGCAGGCCGAGATACGCAGTATTTT. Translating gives CASSGGLAGRDTQYF.

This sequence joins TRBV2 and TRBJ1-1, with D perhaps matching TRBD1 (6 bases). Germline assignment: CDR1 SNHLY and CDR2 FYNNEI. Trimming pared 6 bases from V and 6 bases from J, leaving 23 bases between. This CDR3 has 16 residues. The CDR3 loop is CASSQRPGLTGAEAFF. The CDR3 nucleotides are TGTGCCAGCAGCCAGAGACCGGGGTTGACAGGCGCTGAAGCTTTCTTT.

CDR3 DNA sequence: TGTGCCAGCAGTCAGGGACAGGGCGACTATGGCTACACCTTC. Its translation: CASSQGQGDYGYTF. The rearrangement uses TRBV28 and TRBJ1-2; 9 bases agree with TRBD1. From germline, CDR1 is MDHEN and CDR2 SYDVKM. The CDR3 extends over 14 amino acids. Losses at the gene ends were 5 bases for V and 3 bases for J; bases not matched to a gene: 4.

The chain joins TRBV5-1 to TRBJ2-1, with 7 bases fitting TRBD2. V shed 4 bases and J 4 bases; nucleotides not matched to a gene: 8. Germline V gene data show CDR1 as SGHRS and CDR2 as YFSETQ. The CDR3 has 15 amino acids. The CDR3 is CASSDMGGGYNEQFF. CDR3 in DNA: TGCGCCAGCAGCGATATGGGGGGAGGGTACAATGAGCAGTTCTTC. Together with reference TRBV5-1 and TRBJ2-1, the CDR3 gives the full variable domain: KAGVTQTPRYLIKTRGQQVTLSCSPISGHRSVSWYQQTPGQGLQFLFEYFSETQRNKGNFPGRFSGRQFSNSRSEMNVSTLELGDSALYLCASSDMGGGYNEQFFGPGTRLTVL.

Here the CDR3 reads CASSEGRNSYNSPLHF. As DNA, the CDR3 is TGTGCCAGCAGTGAAGGGAGAAACTCCTATAATTCACCCCTCCACTTT. The rearrangement uses TRBV6-1 and TRBJ1-6; no reliable D call. The CDR3 has 16 residues. Deletions cut 1 base from V and 0 bases from J, with 7 bases between. Germline V gene lookup returns CDR1 MNHNS and CDR2 SASEGT.

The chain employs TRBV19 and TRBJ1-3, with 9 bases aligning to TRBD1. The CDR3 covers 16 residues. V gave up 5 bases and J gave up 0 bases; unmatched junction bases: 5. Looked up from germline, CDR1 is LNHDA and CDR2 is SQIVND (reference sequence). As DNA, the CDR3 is TGTGCCAGTAGTCGGGACAGGGACTCCTCTGGAAACACCATATATTTT. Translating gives CASSRDRDSSGNTIYF.

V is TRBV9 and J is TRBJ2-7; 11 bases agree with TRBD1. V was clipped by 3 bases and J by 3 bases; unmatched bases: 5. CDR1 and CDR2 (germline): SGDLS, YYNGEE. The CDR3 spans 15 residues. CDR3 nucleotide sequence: TGTGCCAGCAGCGCCGCCGGGACAGGGGGCTACGAGCAGTACTTC. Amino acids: CASSAAGTGGYEQYF.

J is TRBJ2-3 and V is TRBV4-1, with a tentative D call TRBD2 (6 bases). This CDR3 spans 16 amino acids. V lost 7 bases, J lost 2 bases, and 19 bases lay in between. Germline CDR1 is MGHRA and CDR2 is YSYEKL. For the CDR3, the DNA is TGCGCCAGCAACCCACGCCCGGGACTTCTCACAGATACGCAGTATTTT. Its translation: CASNPRPGLLTDTQYF.

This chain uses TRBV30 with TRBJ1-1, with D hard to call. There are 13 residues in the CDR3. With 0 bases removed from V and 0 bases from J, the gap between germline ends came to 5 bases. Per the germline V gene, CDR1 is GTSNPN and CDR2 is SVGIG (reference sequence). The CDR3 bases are TGTGCCTGGAGTGTCAGTGTGAACACTGAAGCTTTCTTT. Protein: CAWSVSVNTEAFF.

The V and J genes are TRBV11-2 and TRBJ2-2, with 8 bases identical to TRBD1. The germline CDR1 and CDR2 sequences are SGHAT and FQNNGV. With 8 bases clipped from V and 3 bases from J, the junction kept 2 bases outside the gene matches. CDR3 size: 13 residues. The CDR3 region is CASGQGYTGELFF. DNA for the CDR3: TGTGCCAGCGGACAGGGTTACACCGGGGAGCTGTTTTTT.

CDR3 residues: CASSFRRGDQPQHF. DNA for the CDR3: TGTGCCAGCAGTTTCCGTCGGGGAGATCAGCCCCAGCATTTT. This rearrangement joins TRBV27 to TRBJ1-5; no clear D gene. Trimming took 3 bases from V and 5 from J, leaving 11 bases between them. Germline V gene data show CDR1 as MNHEY and CDR2 as SMNVEV (reference sequence). The CDR3 has 14 residues.

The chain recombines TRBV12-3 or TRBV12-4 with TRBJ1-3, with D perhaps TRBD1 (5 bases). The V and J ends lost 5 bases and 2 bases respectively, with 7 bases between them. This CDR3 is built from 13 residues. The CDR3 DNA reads TGTGCCAGCAGTGGGGCCGCTGGAAACACCATATATTTT. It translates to CASSGAAGNTIYF.

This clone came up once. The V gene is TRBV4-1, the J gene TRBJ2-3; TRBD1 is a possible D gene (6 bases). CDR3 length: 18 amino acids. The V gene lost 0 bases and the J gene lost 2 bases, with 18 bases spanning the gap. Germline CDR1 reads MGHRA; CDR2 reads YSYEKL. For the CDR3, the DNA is TGCGCCAGCAGCCAAGAGGGTTTGGGGGCGCGATTCACAGATACGCAGTATTTT. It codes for CASSQEGLGARFTDTQYF.

The CDR3 is CASSDYRDREKLFF. CDR3 in DNA: TGTGCCAGCAGCGACTACAGGGATCGGGAAAAACTGTTTTTT. The V and J genes are TRBV7-2 and TRBJ1-4, with D possibly TRBD1 on 6 matching bases. The V end lost 5 bases, the J end lost 8 bases, and 15 bases lay between the germline ends. Looked up from germline, CDR1 is SGHTA and CDR2 is FQGNSA. This CDR3 contains 14 residues.

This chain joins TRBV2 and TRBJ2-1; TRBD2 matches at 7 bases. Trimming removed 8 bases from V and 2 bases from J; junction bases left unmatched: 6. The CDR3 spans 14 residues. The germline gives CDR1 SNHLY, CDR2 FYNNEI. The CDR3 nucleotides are TGTGCCAGCCTGACTAGCCATACCTACAATGAGCAGTTCTTC. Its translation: CASLTSHTYNEQFF.

CDR3 in DNA: TGTGCCAGCTCCACGGGGGAGGGTCCCCAGCATTTT. It translates to CASSTGEGPQHF. The chain couples TRBV18 to TRBJ1-5, with TRBD1 as a possible D gene (5 bases). Trimming pared 6 bases from V and 10 bases from J, leaving 13 bases between. Germline V gene lookup returns CDR1 KGHSH and CDR2 LQKENI. The CDR3 contains 12 residues.

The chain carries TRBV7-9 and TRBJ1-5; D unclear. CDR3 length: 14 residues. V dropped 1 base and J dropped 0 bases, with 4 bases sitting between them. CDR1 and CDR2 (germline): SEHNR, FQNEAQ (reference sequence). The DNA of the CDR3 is TGTGCCAGCAGCTTAGACAGTAGCAATCAGCCCCAGCATTTT. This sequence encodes CASSLDSSNQPQHF.

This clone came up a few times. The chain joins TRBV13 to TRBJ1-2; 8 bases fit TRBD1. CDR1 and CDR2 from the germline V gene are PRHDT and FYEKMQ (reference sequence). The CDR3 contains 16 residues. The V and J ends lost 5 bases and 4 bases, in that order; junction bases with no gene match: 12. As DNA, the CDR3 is TGTGCCAGCAGCGCCCGGGGACAGGTCGGTTTCTATGGCTACACCTTC. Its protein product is CASSARGQVGFYGYTF.

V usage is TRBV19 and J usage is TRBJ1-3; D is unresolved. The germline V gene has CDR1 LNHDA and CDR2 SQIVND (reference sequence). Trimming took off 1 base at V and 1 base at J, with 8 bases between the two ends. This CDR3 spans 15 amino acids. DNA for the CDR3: TGTGCCAGTAGTATAGGTACGGAGTCTGGAAACACCATATATTTT. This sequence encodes CASSIGTESGNTIYF.

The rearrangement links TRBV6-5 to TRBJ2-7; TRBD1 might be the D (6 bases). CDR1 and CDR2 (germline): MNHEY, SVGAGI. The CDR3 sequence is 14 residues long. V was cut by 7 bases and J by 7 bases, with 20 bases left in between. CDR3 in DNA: TGTGCCAGCACCCACCCAGGGGACCCGAGGGAGCAGTACTTC. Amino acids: CASTHPGDPREQYF.

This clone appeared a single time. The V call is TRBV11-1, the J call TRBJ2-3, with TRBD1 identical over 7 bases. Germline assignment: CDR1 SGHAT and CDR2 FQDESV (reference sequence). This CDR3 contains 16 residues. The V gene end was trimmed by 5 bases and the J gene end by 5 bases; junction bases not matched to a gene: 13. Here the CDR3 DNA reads TGTGCCAGCAGCGAGGATGAGGGGGCGCATGGAGATACGCAGTATTTT. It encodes CASSEDEGAHGDTQYF.

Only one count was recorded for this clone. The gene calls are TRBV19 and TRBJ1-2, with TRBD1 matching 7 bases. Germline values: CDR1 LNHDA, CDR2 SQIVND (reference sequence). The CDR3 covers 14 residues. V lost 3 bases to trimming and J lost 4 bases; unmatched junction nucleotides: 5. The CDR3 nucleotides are TGTGCCAGTAGTATTGTGGACAGGAGCTATGGCTACACCTTC. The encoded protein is CASSIVDRSYGYTF.

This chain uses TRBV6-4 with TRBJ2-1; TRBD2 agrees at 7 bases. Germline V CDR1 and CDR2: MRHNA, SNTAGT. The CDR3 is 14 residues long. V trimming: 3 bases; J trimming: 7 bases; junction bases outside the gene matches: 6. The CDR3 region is CASSDQRGGNEQFF. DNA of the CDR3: TGTGCCAGCAGTGATCAGCGGGGTGGTAATGAGCAGTTCTTC.

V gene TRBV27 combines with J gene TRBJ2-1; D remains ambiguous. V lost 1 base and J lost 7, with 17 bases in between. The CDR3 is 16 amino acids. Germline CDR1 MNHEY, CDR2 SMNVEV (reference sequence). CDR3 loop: CASSLFRPPKQNEQFF. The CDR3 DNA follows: TGTGCCAGCAGTTTATTCCGGCCTCCGAAACAGAATGAGCAGTTCTTC.

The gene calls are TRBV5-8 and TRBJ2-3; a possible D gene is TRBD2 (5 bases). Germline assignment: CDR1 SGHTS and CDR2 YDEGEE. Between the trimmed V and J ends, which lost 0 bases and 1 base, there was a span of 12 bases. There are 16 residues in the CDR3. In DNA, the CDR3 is TGTGCCAGCAGCTTGGGAAAACTAGGCGGCACAGATACGCAGTATTTT. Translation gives CASSLGKLGGTDTQYF. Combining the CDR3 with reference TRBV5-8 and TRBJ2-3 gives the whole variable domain EAGVTQSPTHLIKTRGQQATLRCSPISGHTSVYWYQQALGLGLQFLLWYDEGEERNRGNFPPRFSGRQFPNYSSELNVNALELEDSALYLCASSLGKLGGTDTQYFGPGTRLTVL.

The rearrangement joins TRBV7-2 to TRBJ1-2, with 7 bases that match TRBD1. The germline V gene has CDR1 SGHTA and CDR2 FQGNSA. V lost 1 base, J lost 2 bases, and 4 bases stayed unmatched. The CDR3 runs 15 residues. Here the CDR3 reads CASSLVSGQNYGYTF. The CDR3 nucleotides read TGTGCCAGCAGCTTAGTATCGGGACAGAACTATGGCTACACCTTC.